Listed here is a single T cell receptor (beta chain). Its specificity is not known. This sample stems from a study of a mutant IDH1 vaccine in newly diagnosed glioma. Sequencing used immunoSEQ multiplex PCR; TCRdb keeps in-frame clones, though not all of them. The sample includes approximately 47,000 clones, about 88% of them seen just once. This CDR3 has 16 residues. CDR1 and CDR2 from the germline V gene are MNHEY and SVGAGI. J lost 5 bases, V lost 0 bases, and 3 bases had no gene match. Time point indicated: week 35, safety follow-up. Topical imiquimod accompanied each vaccine dose, which consisted of 300 ug of mutant IDH1 20-mer peptide.

This chain connects TRBV6-5 to TRBJ1-6, with 8 positions matching TRBD1. The specimen comprised PBMCs, sampled from a glioma patient whose treatment included an IDH1 peptide vaccine. This TCR derives from a woman between 40 and 55 years old with glioma. The CDR3 sequence: CASSYSRQGNNSPLHF. The DNA for the CDR3 is TGTGCCAGCAGTTACTCGAGACAGGGGAATAATTCACCCCTCCACTTT.